The 21 T cell receptor beta chains reported below all come from one sample, sequenced in a study of T cells in Graves' hyperthyroidism and ophthalmopathy. RNA transcripts gave rise to amplified TCR beta CDR3 regions. Using the HTBI primer set, a first-round RT-PCR was run on the TCR CDR3. MiXCR, run by TCRdb on the multiplex PCR reads, gives a single entry per CDR3 protein. This table holds approximately 400,000 distinct CDR3 sequences, roughly 14% found once. The sample comprised blood. Source of these receptors: a woman between 18 and 29 years old with Graves' hyperthyroidism.

The chain uses TRBV28 and TRBJ1-2; possible D gene TRBD1, 5 bases. V shed 7 bases and J shed 9 bases, with 24 bases lying between them. The CDR3 runs to 15 residues. Germline V gene data show CDR1 as MDHEN and CDR2 as SYDVKM. This CDR3 reads CASNPFSGQGVSYTF. Written as DNA, the CDR3 is TGTGCCAGCAACCCATTCAGCGGGCAGGGTGTTAGCTACACCTTC.

Of note for this clonotype: A read error may be the cause here, since a much bigger clone is one base away. The chain has TRBV5-1 and TRBJ1-4, with TRBD1 matching 7 bases. The CDR3 runs to 14 residues. CDR1 is SGHRS, CDR2 YFSETQ, per germline. The CDR3 DNA follows: TGCGTCAGCAGCTTGGGGACAGTTGGTGAAAAACTGTTTTTT. Translated, it gives CVSSLGTVGEKLFF.

In this sample, this clonotype turned up many times. The DNA of the CDR3 is TGTGCCAGCAGCTGGAGGGAAACAGATACGCAGTATTTT. It is translated as CASSWRETDTQYF. The chain couples TRBV7-3 to TRBJ2-3, with D tentatively TRBD2 (6 bases). The CDR3 spans 13 residues. V was trimmed by 4 bases and J by 3 bases, leaving 8 bases between them. Germline V gene data show CDR1 as SGHTA and CDR2 as FQGTGA.

This clonotype was seen a handful of times. The chain couples TRBV6-8 to TRBJ1-6, with D perhaps matching TRBD1 (5 bases). Trimming removed 5 bases from V and 7 bases from J, with 15 bases in between. The CDR3 totals 15 residues. In germline, CDR1 is MNHGY, CDR2 SAAAGT. The CDR3 DNA follows: TGTGCCAGCAGTACAACGTGGGGCTGGAATTCACCCCTCCACTTT. It codes for CASSTTWGWNSPLHF.

In its sample, this clonotype was seen many times. The chain carries TRBV11-2 and TRBJ2-2, with 7 bases lining up with TRBD2. With V trimmed by 0 bases and J by 1 base, 2 bases remained unmatched. The CDR3 has 16 residues. Germline V gene data show CDR1 as SGHAT and CDR2 as FQNNGV. DNA of the CDR3: TGTGCCAGCAGCTTAGAGACGGGAGGGAACACCGGGGAGCTGTTTTTT. Translated, it gives CASSLETGGNTGELFF.

This clonotype was detected many times. The chain carries TRBV29-1 and TRBJ1-3; the D gene is possibly TRBD1 (5 bases). V lost 6 bases and J lost 0, with 9 bases in between. CDR1 is SQVTM and CDR2 is ANQGSEA in the germline V gene. The CDR3 has 13 residues. CDR3 sequence reads: CSVRQGSGNTIYF. The CDR3 DNA reads as TGCAGCGTGCGGCAGGGCTCTGGAAACACCATATATTTT.

This clonotype was seen many times. The rearrangement uses TRBV6-1 and TRBJ1-2; D not certain. The CDR3 is 12 amino acids. Looked up from germline, CDR1 is MNHNS and CDR2 is SASEGT. The V and J ends lost 5 bases and 2 bases respectively, with 6 bases between them. CDR3 amino acids: CASSFPNYGYTF. In DNA form, the CDR3 reads TGTGCCAGCAGTTTTCCAAACTATGGCTACACCTTC.

This clonotype has ten or more counts. CDR3 sequence reads: CASRRTVQETQYF. The CDR3 DNA is TGTGCCAGCCGGCGGACAGTTCAAGAGACCCAGTACTTC. V is TRBV6-1 and J is TRBJ2-5, with a tentative D call TRBD1 (6 bases). This CDR3 has 13 amino acids. V gave up 8 bases and J gave up 2 bases, with 12 bases separating them. Looked up from germline, CDR1 is MNHNS and CDR2 is SASEGT.

A few counts support this clonotype. V usage is TRBV4-1 and J usage is TRBJ2-7; D perhaps matches TRBD1 (6 bases). This CDR3 has 14 amino acids. The V gene lost 8 bases and the J gene lost 0 bases, with 14 bases spanning the gap. CDR1 is MGHRA, CDR2 YSYEKL, per germline. The CDR3 loop reads CASARDILSYEQYF. The CDR3 DNA reads TGCGCCAGCGCCCGGGACATCCTCTCCTACGAGCAGTACTTC.

This clonotype was detected ten times or more. The J gene is TRBJ2-1, the V gene TRBV20-1; D could derive from TRBD1 or TRBD2 (5 bases each). V gave up 6 bases and J gave up 8 bases, with 23 bases separating them. This CDR3 is 15 amino acids long. The germline gives CDR1 DFQATT, CDR2 SNEGSKA (reference sequence). In DNA form, the CDR3 reads TGCAGTGCGGATCCGGGACGGGGACCTTTGGATGAGCAGTTCTTC. Amino acids: CSADPGRGPLDEQFF.

This clonotype was detected many times. This chain links TRBV6-1 with TRBJ1-4; 8 bases match TRBD1. J gave up 7 bases and V 6 bases, and 13 bases lay outside the gene matches. The length of the CDR3 is 16 residues. Looked up from germline, CDR1 is MNHNS and CDR2 is SASEGT. CDR3 protein: CASRPLGQGGSEKLFF. Written as DNA, the CDR3 is TGTGCCAGCAGACCTCTAGGACAGGGTGGCAGTGAAAAACTGTTTTTT.

The CDR3 reads CASSYDLLQPQHF. The CDR3 bases are TGTGCCAGCAGTTATGATCTCCTTCAGCCCCAGCATTTT. This chain links TRBV6-1 with TRBJ1-5, with D unclear. The CDR3 is made up of 13 amino acids. Trimming cost V 5 bases and J 6 bases, with 11 bases left between them. Per germline, CDR1 MNHNS and CDR2 SASEGT.

As for this clonotype: It may be a read error: a sequence one base away is much more abundant. This chain joins TRBV30 and TRBJ1-1; maybe TRBD1 (5 bases). V lost 4 bases, J lost 0 bases, and 12 bases lay in between. Germline assignment: CDR1 GTSNPN and CDR2 SVGIG (reference sequence). The CDR3 is made up of 14 amino acids. The CDR3 here is CAWNGALLNTEAFF. CDR3 nucleotides: TGTGCCTGGAACGGGGCCCTCTTGAACACTGAAGCTTTCTTT.

As to this clonotype: A much larger clone lies a single base off, so this may be a read error. This likely comes from a read error, as the CDR3 has no conserved phenylalanine or tryptophan at its end. The chain couples TRBV28 to TRBJ1-5, with D tentatively TRBD1 (5 bases). CDR1 MDHEN and CDR2 SYDVKM come from the germline V gene. CDR3 size: 15 residues. Deletions cut 5 bases from V and 3 bases from J, with 14 bases between. The CDR3 DNA reads as TGTGCCAGCAGTATCCTCAGGGCTTTCAATCAGCCCCAGCATCTT. It is translated as CASSILRAFNQPQHL.

The gene calls are TRBV29-1 and TRBJ1-1; D gene uncertain. CDR3 length equals 14 residues. The germline V and J ends were trimmed by 6 bases and 0 bases, with 14 bases remaining between them. Germline values: CDR1 SQVTM, CDR2 ANQGSEA. The chain's CDR3 is CSVRTQAVNTEAFF. The CDR3 DNA sequence: TGCAGCGTCCGAACCCAGGCAGTGAACACTGAAGCTTTCTTT.

This chain's CDR3 is CASSQGFGTSGWGLGYIQYF. In DNA form, the CDR3 reads TGTGCCAGCAGCCAAGGGTTTGGGACTAGCGGGTGGGGGTTGGGATACATTCAGTACTTC. The chain joins TRBV3-1 to TRBJ2-4; 12 nucleotides agree with TRBD2. The CDR3 consists of 20 residues. J was trimmed by 8 bases and V by 1 base; bases with no gene match: 18. Per germline, CDR1 LGHDT and CDR2 YNNKEL (reference sequence).

This clonotype has a count of ten or more. The rearrangement joins TRBV10-1 to TRBJ2-1; 9 nucleotides align to TRBD2. The J segment lost 9 bases and the V segment lost 3 bases, leaving 9 bases of the junction unmatched. Germline lookup yields CDR1 WNHNN and CDR2 SYGVQD (reference sequence). There are 15 residues in the CDR3. In nucleotides, the CDR3 is TGCGCCAGCAGTGAACGCGGGAGGGCCGGGGGTGAGCAGTTCTTC. Translated, it gives CASSERGRAGGEQFF.

V usage is TRBV9 and J usage is TRBJ1-2; 9 positions agree with TRBD1. The CDR3 is 14 amino acids. Germline V gene sequence: CDR1 SGDLS, CDR2 YYNGEE. The ends lost 5 bases at V and 3 bases at J; junction bases unmatched: 5. Here the CDR3 reads CASRTTGGDYGYTF. The CDR3 nucleotides read TGTGCCAGCAGGACGACAGGGGGTGACTATGGCTACACCTTC.

J is TRBJ2-5 and V is TRBV5-1; 11 nucleotides match TRBD1. Germline lookup yields CDR1 SGHRS and CDR2 YFSETQ. Germline trimming cut 5 bases from V and 2 bases from J; bases unmatched to any gene: 8. CDR3 length: 16 amino acids. CDR3 nucleotide sequence: TGCGCCAGCAGTCCGGACAGGGGGCGGCTACAAGAGACCCAGTACTTC. It encodes CASSPDRGRLQETQYF. The entire variable domain, with the rest obtained from reference TRBV5-1 and TRBJ2-5, is as follows: KAGVTQTPRYLIKTRGQQVTLSCSPISGHRSVSWYQQTPGQGLQFLFEYFSETQRNKGNFPGRFSGRQFSNSRSEMNVSTLELGDSALYLCASSPDRGRLQETQYFGPGTRLLVL.

Many counts were recorded for this clonotype. The V call is TRBV2, the J call TRBJ2-7; 10 nucleotides line up with TRBD2. This CDR3 is built from 14 residues. V was clipped by 5 bases and J by 4 bases; unmatched bases: 5. Germline V gene sequence: CDR1 SNHLY, CDR2 FYNNEI. The CDR3 nucleotides are TGTGCCAGCAGTCGACTAGCGGGTGGATACGAGCAGTACTTC. This codes for CASSRLAGGYEQYF.

This clonotype was observed at least ten times. The gene calls are TRBV19 and TRBJ2-3; D perhaps matches TRBD2 (6 bases). V was cut by 6 bases and J by 5 bases, with 9 bases left in between. Looked up from germline, CDR1 is LNHDA and CDR2 is SQIVND (reference sequence). This CDR3 has 12 amino acids. The CDR3 is CASSGGVDTQYF. The CDR3 DNA follows: TGTGCCAGTAGCGGGGGAGTAGATACGCAGTATTTT.